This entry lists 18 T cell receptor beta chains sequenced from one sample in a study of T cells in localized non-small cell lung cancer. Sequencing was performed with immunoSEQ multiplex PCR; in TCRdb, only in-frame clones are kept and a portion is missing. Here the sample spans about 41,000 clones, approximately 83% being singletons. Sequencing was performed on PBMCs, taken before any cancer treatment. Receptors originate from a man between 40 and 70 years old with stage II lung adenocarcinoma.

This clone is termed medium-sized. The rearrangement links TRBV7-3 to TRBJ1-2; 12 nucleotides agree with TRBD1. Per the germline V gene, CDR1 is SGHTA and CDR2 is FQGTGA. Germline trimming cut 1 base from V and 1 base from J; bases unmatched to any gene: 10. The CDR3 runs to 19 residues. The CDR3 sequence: CASSLSVRDRGRDNYGYTF. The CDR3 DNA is TGTGCCAGCAGCTTAAGTGTCCGGGACAGGGGGCGGGATAACTATGGCTACACCTTC.

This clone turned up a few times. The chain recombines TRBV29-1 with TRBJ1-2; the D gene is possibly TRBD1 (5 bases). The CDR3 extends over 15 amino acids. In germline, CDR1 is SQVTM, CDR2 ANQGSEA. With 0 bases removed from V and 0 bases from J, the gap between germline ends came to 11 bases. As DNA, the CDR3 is TGCAGCGTTGAAGATCAGGCCAGGGCTAACTATGGCTACACCTTC. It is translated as CSVEDQARANYGYTF.

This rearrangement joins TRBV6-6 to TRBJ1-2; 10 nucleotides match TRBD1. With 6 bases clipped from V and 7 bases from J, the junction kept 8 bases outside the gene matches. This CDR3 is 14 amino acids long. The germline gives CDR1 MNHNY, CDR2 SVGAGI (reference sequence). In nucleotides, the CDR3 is TGTGCCAGCAGGCCGGGACAGGGGCTTGGTGGCTACACCTTC. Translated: CASRPGQGLGGYTF.

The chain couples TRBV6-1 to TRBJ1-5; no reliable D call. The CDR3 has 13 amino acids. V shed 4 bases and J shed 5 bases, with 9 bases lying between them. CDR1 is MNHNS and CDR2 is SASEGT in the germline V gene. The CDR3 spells CASSGLEYQPQHF. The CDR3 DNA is TGTGCCAGCAGTGGATTAGAGTATCAGCCCCAGCATTTT.

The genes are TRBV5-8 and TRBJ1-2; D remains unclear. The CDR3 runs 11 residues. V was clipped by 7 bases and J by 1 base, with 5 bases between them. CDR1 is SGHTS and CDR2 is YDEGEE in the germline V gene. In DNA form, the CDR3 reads TGTGCCAGCGGGATTAACTATGGCTACACCTTC. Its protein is CASGINYGYTF.

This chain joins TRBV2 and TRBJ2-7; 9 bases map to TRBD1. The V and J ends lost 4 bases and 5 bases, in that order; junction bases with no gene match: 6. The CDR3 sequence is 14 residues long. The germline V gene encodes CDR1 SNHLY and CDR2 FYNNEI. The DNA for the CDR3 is TGTGCCAGCAGTGGGGGACAGGGTCCGCACGAGCAGTACTTC. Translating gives CASSGGQGPHEQYF.

The CDR3: CASSFSANYGYTF. As DNA, the CDR3 is TGTGCCAGCAGTTTTTCAGCTAACTATGGCTACACCTTC. The chain couples TRBV6-6 to TRBJ1-2; D ambiguous. The CDR3 has 13 amino acids. V gave up 4 bases and J gave up 0 bases, with 6 bases separating them. Germline CDR1 MNHNY, CDR2 SVGAGI (reference sequence).

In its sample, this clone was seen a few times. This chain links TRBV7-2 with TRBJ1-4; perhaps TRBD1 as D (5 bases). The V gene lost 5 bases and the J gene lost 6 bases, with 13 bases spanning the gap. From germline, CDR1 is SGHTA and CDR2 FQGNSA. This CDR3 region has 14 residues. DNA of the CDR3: TGTGCCAGCAGCCGGGGGGTCCACTATGAAAAACTGTTTTTT. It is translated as CASSRGVHYEKLFF. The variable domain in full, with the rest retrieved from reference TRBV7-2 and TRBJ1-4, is GAGVSQSPSNKVTEKGKDVELRCDPISGHTALYWYRQSLGQGLEFLIYFQGNSAPDKSGLPSDRFSAERTGGSVSTLTIQRTQQEDSAVYLCASSRGVHYEKLFFGSGTQLSVL.

The CDR3 sequence is CASSPRVGGNNEQFF. The CDR3 DNA reads TGTGCCAGCAGCCCCAGGGTGGGGGGCAACAATGAGCAGTTCTTC. The gene calls are TRBV4-2 and TRBJ2-1; D may be TRBD1 or TRBD2 (6 bases each). V was shortened by 4 bases and J by 5 bases, with 15 bases between the two germline ends. Germline CDR1 reads LGHNA; CDR2 reads YNFKEQ. There are 15 residues in the CDR3.

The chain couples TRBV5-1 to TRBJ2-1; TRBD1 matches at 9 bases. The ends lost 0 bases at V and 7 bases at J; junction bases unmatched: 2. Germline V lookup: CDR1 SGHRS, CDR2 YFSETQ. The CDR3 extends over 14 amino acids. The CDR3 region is CASSLAGTGNEQFF. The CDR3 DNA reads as TGCGCCAGCAGCTTGGCCGGGACAGGGAATGAGCAGTTCTTC.

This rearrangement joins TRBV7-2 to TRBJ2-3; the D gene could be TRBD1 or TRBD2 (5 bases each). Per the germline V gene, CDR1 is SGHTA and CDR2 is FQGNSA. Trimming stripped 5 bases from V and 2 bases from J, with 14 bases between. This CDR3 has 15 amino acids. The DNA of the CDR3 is TGTGCCAGCAGCCCTAGTGGGGGTTTCACAGATACGCAGTATTTT. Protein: CASSPSGGFTDTQYF.

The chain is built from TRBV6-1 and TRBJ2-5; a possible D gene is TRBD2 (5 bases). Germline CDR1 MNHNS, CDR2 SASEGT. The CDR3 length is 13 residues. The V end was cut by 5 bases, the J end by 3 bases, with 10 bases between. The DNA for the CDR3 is TGTGCCAGCAGTTTAGGACTTGAAGAGACCCAGTACTTC. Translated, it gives CASSLGLEETQYF.

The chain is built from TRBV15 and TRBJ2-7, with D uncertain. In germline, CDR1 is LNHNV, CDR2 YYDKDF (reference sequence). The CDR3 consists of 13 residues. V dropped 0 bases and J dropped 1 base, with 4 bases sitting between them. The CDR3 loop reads CATSRDLSYEQYF. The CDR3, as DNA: TGTGCCACCAGCAGAGATCTATCCTACGAGCAGTACTTC.

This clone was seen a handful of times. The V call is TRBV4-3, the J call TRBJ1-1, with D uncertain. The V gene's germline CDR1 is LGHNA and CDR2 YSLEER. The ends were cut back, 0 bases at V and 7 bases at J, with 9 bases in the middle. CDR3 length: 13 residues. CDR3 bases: TGCGCCAGCAGCCAAGATCCAGTGCATGAAGCTTTCTTT. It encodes CASSQDPVHEAFF.

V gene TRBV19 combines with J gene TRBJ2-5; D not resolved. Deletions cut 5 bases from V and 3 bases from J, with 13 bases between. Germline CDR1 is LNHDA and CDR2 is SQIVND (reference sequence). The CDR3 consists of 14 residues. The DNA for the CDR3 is TGTGCCAGTAGTTCCCGGAACAGAGAAGAGACCCAGTACTTC. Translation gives CASSSRNREETQYF.

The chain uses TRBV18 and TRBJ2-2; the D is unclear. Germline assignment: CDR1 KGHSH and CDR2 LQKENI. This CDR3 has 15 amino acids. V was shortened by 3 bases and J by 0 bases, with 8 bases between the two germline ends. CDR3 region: CASSPGGPNTGELFF. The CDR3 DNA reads TGTGCCAGCTCACCGGGCGGACCGAACACCGGGGAGCTGTTTTTT.

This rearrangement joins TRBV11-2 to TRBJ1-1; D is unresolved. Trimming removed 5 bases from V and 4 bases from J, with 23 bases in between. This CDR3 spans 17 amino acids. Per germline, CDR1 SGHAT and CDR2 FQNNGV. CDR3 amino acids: CASSPLALARSGTEAFF. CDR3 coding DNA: TGTGCCAGCAGCCCCCTGGCCTTGGCACGATCGGGCACTGAAGCTTTCTTT.

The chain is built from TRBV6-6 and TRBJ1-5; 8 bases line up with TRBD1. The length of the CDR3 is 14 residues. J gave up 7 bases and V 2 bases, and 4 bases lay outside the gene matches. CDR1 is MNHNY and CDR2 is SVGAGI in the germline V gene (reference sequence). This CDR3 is CASSYQQGGQPQHF. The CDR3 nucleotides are TGTGCCAGCAGTTACCAACAGGGGGGACAGCCCCAGCATTTT.